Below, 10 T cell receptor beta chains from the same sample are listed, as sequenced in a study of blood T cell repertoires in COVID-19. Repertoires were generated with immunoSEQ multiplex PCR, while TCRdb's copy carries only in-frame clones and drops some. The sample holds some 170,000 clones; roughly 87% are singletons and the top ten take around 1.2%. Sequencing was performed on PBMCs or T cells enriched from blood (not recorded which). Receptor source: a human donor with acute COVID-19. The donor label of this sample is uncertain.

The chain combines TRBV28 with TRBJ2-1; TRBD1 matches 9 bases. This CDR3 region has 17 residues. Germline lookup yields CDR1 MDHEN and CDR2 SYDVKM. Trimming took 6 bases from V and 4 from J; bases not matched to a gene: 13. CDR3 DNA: TGTGCCAGCAGGCTCTGGGTGGGACAGGGTGGTTACAATGAGCAGTTCTTC. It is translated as CASRLWVGQGGYNEQFF.

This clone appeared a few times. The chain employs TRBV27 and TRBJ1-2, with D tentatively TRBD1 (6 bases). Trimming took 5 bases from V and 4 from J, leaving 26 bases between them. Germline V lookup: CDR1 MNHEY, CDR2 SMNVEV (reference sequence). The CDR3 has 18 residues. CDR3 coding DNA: TGTGCCAGCAGTCCGGAGACAGGATATGGGGAAGGACTCTATGGCTACACCTTC. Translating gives CASSPETGYGEGLYGYTF.

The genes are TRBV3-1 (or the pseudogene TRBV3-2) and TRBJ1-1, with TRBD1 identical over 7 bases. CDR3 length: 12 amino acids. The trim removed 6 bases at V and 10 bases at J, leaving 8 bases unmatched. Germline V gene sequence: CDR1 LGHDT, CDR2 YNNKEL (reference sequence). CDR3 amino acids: CASSSYRGTAFF. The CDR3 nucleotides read TGTGCCAGCAGTTCATACAGGGGAACAGCTTTCTTT.

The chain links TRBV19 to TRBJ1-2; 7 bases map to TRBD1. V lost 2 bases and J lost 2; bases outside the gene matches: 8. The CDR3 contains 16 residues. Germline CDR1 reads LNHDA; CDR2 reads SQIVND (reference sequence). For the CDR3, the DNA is TGTGCCAGTAGTATATCCGGGACAGACCTAAACTATGGCTACACCTTC. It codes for CASSISGTDLNYGYTF.

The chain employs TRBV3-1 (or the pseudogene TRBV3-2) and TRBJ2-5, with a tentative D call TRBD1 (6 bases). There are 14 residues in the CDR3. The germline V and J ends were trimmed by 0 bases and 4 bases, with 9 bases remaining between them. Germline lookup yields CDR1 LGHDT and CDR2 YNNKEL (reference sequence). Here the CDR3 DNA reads TGTGCCAGCAGCCAAGATCCAGGGGCAGAGACCCAGTACTTC. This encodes CASSQDPGAETQYF.

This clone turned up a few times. CDR3 sequence reads: CASSVGAGPPYEQYF. CDR3 nucleotides: TGTGCCAGCAGCGTAGGTGCGGGGCCGCCCTACGAGCAGTACTTC. The rearrangement links TRBV9 to TRBJ2-7, with D perhaps TRBD2 (6 bases). The CDR3 spans 15 residues. V was clipped by 0 bases and J by 2 bases, with 12 bases between them. The germline gives CDR1 SGDLS, CDR2 YYNGEE.

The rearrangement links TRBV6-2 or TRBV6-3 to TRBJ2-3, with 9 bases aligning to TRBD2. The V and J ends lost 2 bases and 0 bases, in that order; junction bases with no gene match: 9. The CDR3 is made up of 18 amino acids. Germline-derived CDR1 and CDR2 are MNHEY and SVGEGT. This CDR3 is CASSYGISGGPSTDTQYF. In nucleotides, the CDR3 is TGTGCCAGCAGTTACGGCATCAGCGGGGGGCCCAGCACAGATACGCAGTATTTT.

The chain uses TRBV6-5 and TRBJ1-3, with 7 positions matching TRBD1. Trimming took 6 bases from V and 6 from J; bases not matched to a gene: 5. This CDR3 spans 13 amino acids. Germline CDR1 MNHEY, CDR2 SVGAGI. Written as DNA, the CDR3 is TGTGCCAGCAGCCCGGGACAGCAAAACACCATATATTTT. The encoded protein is CASSPGQQNTIYF.

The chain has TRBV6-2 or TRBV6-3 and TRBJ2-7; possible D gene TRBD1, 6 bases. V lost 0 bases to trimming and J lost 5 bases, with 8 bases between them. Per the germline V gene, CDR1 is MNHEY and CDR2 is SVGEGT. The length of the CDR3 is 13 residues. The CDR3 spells CASSYSTGNEQYF. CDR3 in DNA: TGTGCCAGCAGTTACTCAACAGGGAACGAGCAGTACTTC.

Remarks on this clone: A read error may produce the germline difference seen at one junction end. DNA of the CDR3: TGTGCCAGCAGTGAGGGCCAGGGGACCTATGGCTACATCTTC. Translating it yields CASSEGQGTYGYIF. V usage is TRBV6-4 and J usage is TRBJ1-2; perhaps TRBD1 as D (6 bases). There are 14 residues in the CDR3. The germline CDR1 and CDR2 sequences are MRHNA and SNTAGT.